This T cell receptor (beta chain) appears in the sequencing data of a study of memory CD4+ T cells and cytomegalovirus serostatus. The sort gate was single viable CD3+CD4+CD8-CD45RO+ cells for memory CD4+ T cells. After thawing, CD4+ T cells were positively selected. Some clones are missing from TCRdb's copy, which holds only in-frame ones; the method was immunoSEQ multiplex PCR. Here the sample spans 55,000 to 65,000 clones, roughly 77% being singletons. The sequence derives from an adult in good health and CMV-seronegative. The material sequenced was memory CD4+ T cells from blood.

The DNA of the CDR3 is TGTGCCAGCAGGTCACAGGGGGTTGACTATGGCTACACCTTC. Its protein product is CASRSQGVDYGYTF. The chain employs TRBV19 and TRBJ1-2; 8 bases map to TRBD1. Germline V gene data show CDR1 as LNHDA and CDR2 as SQIVND (reference sequence). The CDR3 has 14 amino acids. With V trimmed by 9 bases and J by 3 bases, 9 bases remained unmatched.